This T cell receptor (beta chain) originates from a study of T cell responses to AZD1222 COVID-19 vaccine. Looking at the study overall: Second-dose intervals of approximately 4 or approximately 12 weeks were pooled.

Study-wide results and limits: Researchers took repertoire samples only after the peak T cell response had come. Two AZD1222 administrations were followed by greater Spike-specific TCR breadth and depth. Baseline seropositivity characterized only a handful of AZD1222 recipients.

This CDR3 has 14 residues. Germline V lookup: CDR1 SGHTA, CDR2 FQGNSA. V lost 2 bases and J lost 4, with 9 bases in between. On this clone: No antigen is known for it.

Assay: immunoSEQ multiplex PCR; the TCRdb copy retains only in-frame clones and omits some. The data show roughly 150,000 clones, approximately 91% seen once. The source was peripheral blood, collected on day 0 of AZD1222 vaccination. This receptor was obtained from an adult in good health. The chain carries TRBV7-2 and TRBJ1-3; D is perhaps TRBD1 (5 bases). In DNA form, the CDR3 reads TGTGCCAGCAGCTTACCAGGGCTCGGAAACACCATATATTTT. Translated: CASSLPGLGNTIYF. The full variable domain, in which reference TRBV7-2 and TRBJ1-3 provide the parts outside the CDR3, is GAGVSQSPSNKVTEKGKDVELRCDPISGHTALYWYRQSLGQGLEFLIYFQGNSAPDKSGLPSDRFSAERTGGSVSTLTIQRTQQEDSAVYLCASSLPGLGNTIYFGEGSWLTVV.